Below are 8 T cell receptor beta chains sequenced from a single sample in a study of CD8 T cells in Susac syndrome. Reverse transcription used about 0.45 to 1 ug RNA and random hexamers. One entry per CDR3 protein results from TCRdb running MiXCR on the immunoSEQ multiplex PCR reads. In the table there are about 180,000 distinct CDR3 sequences, 90% to 95% of which are singletons. Specimen: CD4+ T cells from PBMCs. These receptors all come from a human donor with Susac syndrome.

This clonotype appeared a single time. The chain joins TRBV28 to TRBJ1-5; TRBD1 aligns across 7 bases. Trimming removed 6 bases from V and 1 base from J; junction bases left unmatched: 0. Germline CDR1 and CDR2: MDHEN and SYDVKM. The length of the CDR3 is 13 residues. In nucleotides, the CDR3 is TGTGCCAGCAGGACAGGGAGCAATCAGCCCCAGCATTTT. Protein sequence: CASRTGSNQPQHF.

The chain joins TRBV20-1 to TRBJ1-5; no clear D gene. CDR3 length: 12 amino acids. In germline, CDR1 is DFQATT, CDR2 SNEGSKA (reference sequence). V lost 4 bases, J lost 2 bases, and 6 bases lay in between. CDR3 DNA sequence: TGCAGTGCTAACCAAGGCAATCAGCCCCAGCATTTT. It translates to CSANQGNQPQHF.

The genes are TRBV20-1 and TRBJ2-3; possible D gene TRBD2, 6 bases. Trimming took 2 bases from V and 0 from J, leaving 15 bases between them. Germline lookup yields CDR1 DFQATT and CDR2 SNEGSKA (reference sequence). This CDR3 region has 16 residues. CDR3 nucleotides: TGCAGTGCTAGAAGTCTGCGGGGCACTAGCACAGATACGCAGTATTTT. It specifies CSARSLRGTSTDTQYF.

V is TRBV20-1 and J is TRBJ1-1, with TRBD1 as a possible D gene (5 bases). This CDR3 comprises 13 residues. Deletions cut 6 bases from V and 2 bases from J, with 13 bases between. Germline loops: CDR1 DFQATT, CDR2 SNEGSKA (reference sequence). CDR3 DNA: TGCAGTGCCGTAACAGGAGTTAACACTGAAGCTTTCTTT. Translated: CSAVTGVNTEAFF.

The gene calls are TRBV7-2 and TRBJ2-7, with 9 bases lining up with TRBD1. Germline V gives CDR1 SGHTA, CDR2 FQGNSA. J lost 3 bases, V lost 0 bases, and 9 bases had no gene match. CDR3 length: 17 amino acids. CDR3 sequence reads: CASSLAPGTGSLYEQYF. The CDR3 bases are TGTGCCAGCAGCTTAGCTCCCGGGACAGGGTCCCTCTACGAGCAGTACTTC.

This chain links TRBV29-1 with TRBJ1-4; 8 nucleotides agree with TRBD1. Per the germline V gene, CDR1 is SQVTM and CDR2 is ANQGSEA. This CDR3 region has 13 residues. V lost 3 bases, J lost 8 bases, and 5 bases stayed unmatched. The CDR3 spells CSVEGQEREKLFF. The CDR3 bases are TGCAGCGTTGAGGGACAGGAGCGCGAAAAACTGTTTTTT.

The chain is built from TRBV20-1 and TRBJ2-7; tentative D call: TRBD1 (6 bases). The V end was cut by 0 bases, the J end by 1 base, with 13 bases between. CDR3 length equals 15 residues. The germline V gene encodes CDR1 DFQATT and CDR2 SNEGSKA (reference sequence). This CDR3 reads CSAREASDRSYEQYF. The CDR3 nucleotides read TGCAGTGCTAGAGAGGCCTCGGACAGATCCTACGAGCAGTACTTC.

The chain employs TRBV18 and TRBJ2-1; TRBD1 might be the D (5 bases). CDR3 size: 16 residues. V was pared by 0 bases and J by 0 bases, with 9 bases between. In germline, CDR1 is KGHSH, CDR2 LQKENI. The CDR3 DNA reads TGTGCCAGCTCACCACCGGACAAAAGCTCCTACAATGAGCAGTTCTTC. Its translation is CASSPPDKSSYNEQFF.